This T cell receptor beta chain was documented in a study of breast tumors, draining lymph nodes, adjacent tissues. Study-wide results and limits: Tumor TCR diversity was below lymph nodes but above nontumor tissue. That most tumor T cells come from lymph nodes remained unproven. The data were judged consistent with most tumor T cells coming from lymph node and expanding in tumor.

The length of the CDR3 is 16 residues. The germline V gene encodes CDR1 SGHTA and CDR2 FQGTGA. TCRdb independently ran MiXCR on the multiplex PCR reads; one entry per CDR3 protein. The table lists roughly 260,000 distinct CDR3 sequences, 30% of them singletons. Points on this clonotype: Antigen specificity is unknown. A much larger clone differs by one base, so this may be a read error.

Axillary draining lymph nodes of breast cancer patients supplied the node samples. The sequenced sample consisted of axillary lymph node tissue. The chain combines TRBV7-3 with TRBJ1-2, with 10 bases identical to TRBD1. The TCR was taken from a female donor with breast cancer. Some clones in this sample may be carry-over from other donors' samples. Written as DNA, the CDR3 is TGTGCCAGCAGCCCCAACCCGGGACAGGGGACCTATGGCCACACCTTC. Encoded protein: CASSPNPGQGTYGHTF. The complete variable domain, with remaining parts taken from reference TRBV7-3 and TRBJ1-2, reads GAGVSQTPSNKVTEKGKYVELRCDPISGHTALYWYRQSLGQGPEFLIYFQGTGAADDSGLPNDRFFAVRPEGSVSTLKIQRTERGDSAVYLCASSPNPGQGTYGHTFGSGTRLTVV.